This T cell receptor (beta chain) was profiled in a study of OX40 agonist ivuxolimab in advanced cancers. Study observations and caveats: The antigen specificity of the peripheral T cells (those that were expanded) was not determined. Blood T cells, both CD4+ and CD8+, expanded clonally by week 6 at 0.1 to 3.0 mg/kg. A proportion of nonresponders additionally exhibited low normalized T-cell clonal expansion.

CDR1 MNHNY and CDR2 SVGAGI come from the germline V gene (reference sequence). Deletions cut 2 bases from V and 1 base from J, with 8 bases between. The CDR3 is made up of 14 amino acids. About this clone itself: Its specificity is unknown.

The assay was immunoSEQ multiplex PCR, and TCRdb's table has in-frame clones only and misses some. Here the sample spans about 71,000 clones, around 94% being singletons. The TCR comes from an adult with an advanced solid tumor such as melanoma, head and neck, liver or kidney cancer. This material consisted of CD4+ or CD8+ T cells sorted from blood, taken in a trial of the OX40 agonist ivuxolimab. This chain connects TRBV6-6 to TRBJ1-1; possible D gene TRBD1, 6 bases. DNA of the CDR3: TGTGCCAGCAGTTACGGGGGGCCGAACACTGAAGCTTTCTTT. It codes for CASSYGGPNTEAFF.